This T cell receptor beta chain was captured in a study of neurological immune-mediated disorders. By 5'RACE with 10-nucleotide random UMIs, the cDNA was made. TCRdb passed the 5' RACE reads through MiXCR, listing each CDR3 protein once. The profile shows under 60,000 distinct CDR3 sequences, around 25% of them singletons. Where libraries were unsorted, they were derived from 2 million PBMCs stored at -80 degrees C. CDR3 length equals 14 residues. Germline assignment: CDR1 MDHEN and CDR2 SYDVKM. The V end lost 4 bases, the J end lost 4 bases, and 14 bases lay between the germline ends. Sample: PBMCs. The rearrangement links TRBV28 to TRBJ2-7; tentatively, D is TRBD2 (7 bases). This sequence was found in an older woman in good health. CDR3 in DNA: TGTGCCAGCAGTTGGGGGGGGCAGAGGTACGAGCAGTACTTC. Its protein is CASSWGGQRYEQYF.